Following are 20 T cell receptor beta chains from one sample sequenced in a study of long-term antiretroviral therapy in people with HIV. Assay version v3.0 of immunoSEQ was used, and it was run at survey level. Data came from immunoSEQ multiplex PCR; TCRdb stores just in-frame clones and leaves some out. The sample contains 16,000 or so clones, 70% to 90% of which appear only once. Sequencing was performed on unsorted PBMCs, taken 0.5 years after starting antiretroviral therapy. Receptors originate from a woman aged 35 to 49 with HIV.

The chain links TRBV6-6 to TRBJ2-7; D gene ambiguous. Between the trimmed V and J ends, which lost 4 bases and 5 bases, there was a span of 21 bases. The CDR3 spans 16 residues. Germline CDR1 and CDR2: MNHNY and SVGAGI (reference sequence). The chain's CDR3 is CASSSLSSVPPDEQYF. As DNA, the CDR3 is TGTGCCAGCAGTTCCTTGAGCTCGGTGCCACCGGACGAGCAGTACTTC.

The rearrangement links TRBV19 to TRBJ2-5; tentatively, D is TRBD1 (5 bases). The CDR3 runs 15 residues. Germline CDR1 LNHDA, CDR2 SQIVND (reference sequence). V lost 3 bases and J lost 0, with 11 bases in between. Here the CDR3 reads CASSMTVLHQETQYF. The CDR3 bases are TGTGCCAGTAGTATGACAGTTCTCCACCAAGAGACCCAGTACTTC.

CDR3 in amino acids: CASSQKRDLPYEQYF. For the CDR3, the DNA is TGTGCCAGCAGCCAAAAGCGGGACCTCCCCTACGAGCAGTACTTC. The V call is TRBV5-6, the J call TRBJ2-7; 7 bases match TRBD2. Germline CDR1 SGHDT, CDR2 YYEEEE. The CDR3 extends over 15 amino acids. Germline trimming cut 4 bases from V and 2 bases from J; bases unmatched to any gene: 9.

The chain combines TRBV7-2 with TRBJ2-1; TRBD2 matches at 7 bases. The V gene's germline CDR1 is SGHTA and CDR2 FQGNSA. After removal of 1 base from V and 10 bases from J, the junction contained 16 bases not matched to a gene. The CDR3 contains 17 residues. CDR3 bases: TGTGCCAGCAGCTTAGTCTCTCTAGCGGTAAGGTCTAGGGAGCAGTTCTTC. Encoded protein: CASSLVSLAVRSREQFF.

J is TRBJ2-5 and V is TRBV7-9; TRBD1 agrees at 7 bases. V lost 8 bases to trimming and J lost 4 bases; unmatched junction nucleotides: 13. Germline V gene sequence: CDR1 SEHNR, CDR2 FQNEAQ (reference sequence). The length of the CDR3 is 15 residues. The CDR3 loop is CASGFPDRVGETQYF. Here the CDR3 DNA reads TGTGCCAGCGGTTTCCCAGACAGGGTAGGAGAGACCCAGTACTTC.

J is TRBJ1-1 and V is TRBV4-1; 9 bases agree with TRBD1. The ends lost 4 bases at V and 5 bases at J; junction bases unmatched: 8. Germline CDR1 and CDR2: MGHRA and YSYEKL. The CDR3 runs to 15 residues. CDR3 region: CASSRKQGAPTEAFF. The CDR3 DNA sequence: TGCGCCAGCAGCCGGAAACAGGGGGCGCCGACTGAAGCTTTCTTT.

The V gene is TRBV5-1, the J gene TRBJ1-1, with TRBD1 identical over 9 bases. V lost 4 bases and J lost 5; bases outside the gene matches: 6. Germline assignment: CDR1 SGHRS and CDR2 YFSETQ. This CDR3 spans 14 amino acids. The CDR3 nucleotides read TGCGCCAGCAGCCCGGGACAGGGAGGGACTGAAGCTTTCTTT. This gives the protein CASSPGQGGTEAFF.

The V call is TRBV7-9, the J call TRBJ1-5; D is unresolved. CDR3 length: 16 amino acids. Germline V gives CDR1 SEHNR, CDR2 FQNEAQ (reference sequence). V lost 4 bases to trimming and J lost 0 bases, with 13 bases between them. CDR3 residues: CASSSSAGSSNQPQHF. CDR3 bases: TGTGCCAGCAGCTCGAGCGCGGGGTCTAGCAATCAGCCCCAGCATTTT.

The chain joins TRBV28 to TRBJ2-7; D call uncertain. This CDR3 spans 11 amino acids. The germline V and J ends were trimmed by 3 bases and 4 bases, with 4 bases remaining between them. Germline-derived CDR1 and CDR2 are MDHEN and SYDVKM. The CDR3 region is CASSFSYEQYF. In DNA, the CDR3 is TGTGCCAGCAGTTTTTCATACGAGCAGTACTTC.

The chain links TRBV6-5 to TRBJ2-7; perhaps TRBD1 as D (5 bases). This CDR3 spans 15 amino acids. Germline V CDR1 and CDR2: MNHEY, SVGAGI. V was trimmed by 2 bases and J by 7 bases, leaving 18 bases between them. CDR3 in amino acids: CASSYMGQGIGEQYF. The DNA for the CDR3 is TGTGCCAGCAGTTACATGGGCCAGGGAATTGGGGAGCAGTACTTC.

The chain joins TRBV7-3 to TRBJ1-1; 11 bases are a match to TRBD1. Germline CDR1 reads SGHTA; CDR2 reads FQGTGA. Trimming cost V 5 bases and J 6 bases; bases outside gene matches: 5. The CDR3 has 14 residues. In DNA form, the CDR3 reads TGTGCCAGCAGCCTAGGACAGGGGGCTGCTGAAGCTTTCTTT. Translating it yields CASSLGQGAAEAFF.

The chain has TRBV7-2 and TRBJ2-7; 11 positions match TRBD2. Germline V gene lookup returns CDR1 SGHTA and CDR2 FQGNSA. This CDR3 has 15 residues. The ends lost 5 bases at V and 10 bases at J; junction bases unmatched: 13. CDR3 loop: CASSPHGTSGSSQYF. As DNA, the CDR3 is TGTGCCAGCAGCCCGCATGGAACTAGCGGGAGTTCCCAGTACTTC. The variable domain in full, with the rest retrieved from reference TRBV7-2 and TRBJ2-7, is GAGVSQSPSNKVTEKGKDVELRCDPISGHTALYWYRQSLGQGLEFLIYFQGNSAPDKSGLPSDRFSAERTGGSVSTLTIQRTQQEDSAVYLCASSPHGTSGSSQYFGPGTRLTVT.

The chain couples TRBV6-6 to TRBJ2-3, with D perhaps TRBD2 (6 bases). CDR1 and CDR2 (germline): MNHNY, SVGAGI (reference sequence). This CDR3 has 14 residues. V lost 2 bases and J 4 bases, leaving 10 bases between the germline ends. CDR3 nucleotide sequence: TGTGCCAGCAGTTACACTAGCATCCCAGATACGCAGTATTTT. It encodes CASSYTSIPDTQYF.

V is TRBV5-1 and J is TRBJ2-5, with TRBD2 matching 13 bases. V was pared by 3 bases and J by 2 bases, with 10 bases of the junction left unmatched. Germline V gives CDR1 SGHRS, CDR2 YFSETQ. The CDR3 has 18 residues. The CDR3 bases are TGCGCCAGCAGCTCGGGGACTAGCGGGGCCCCCGCTCAAGAGACCCAGTACTTC. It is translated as CASSSGTSGAPAQETQYF.

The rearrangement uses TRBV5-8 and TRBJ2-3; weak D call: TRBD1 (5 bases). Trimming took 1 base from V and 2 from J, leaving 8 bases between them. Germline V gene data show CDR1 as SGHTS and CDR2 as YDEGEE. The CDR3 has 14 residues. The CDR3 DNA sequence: TGTGCCAGCAGCTTGCAAGGGGACACAGATACGCAGTATTTT. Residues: CASSLQGDTDTQYF.

CDR3 region: CASSVGTGIGEQYF. The CDR3 nucleotides are TGTGCCAGCAGTGTTGGGACAGGGATCGGTGAGCAGTACTTC. The chain employs TRBV2 and TRBJ2-7; 9 nucleotides match TRBD1. Germline CDR1 and CDR2: SNHLY and FYNNEI. The J segment lost 7 bases and the V segment lost 4 bases, leaving 8 bases of the junction unmatched. CDR3 size: 14 residues.

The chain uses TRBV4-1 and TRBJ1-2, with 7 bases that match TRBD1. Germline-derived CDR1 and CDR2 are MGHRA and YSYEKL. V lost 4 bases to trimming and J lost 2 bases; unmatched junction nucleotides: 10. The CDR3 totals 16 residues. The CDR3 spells CASSRSSTGMNYGYTF. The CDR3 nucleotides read TGCGCCAGCAGCCGTTCGTCGACAGGGATGAACTATGGCTACACCTTC.

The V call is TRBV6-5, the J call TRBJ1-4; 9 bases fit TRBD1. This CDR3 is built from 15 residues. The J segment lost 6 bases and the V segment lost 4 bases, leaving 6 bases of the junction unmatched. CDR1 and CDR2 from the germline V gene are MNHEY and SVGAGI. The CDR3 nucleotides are TGTGCCAGCAGTTCATTACAGGGGGCAGATGAAAAACTGTTTTTT. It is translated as CASSSLQGADEKLFF.

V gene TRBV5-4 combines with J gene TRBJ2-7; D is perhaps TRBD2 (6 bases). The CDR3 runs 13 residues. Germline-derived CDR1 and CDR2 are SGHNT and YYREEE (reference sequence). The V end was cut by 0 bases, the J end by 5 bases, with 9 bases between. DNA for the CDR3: TGTGCCAGCAGCTTGGGGGGGGAGGACGAGCAGTACTTC. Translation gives CASSLGGEDEQYF.

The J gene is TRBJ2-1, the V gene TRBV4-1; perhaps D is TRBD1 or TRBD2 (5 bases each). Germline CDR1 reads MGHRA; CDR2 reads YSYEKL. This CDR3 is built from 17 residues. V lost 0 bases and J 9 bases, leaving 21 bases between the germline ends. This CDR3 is CASSQDPLGGRRFEQFF. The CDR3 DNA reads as TGCGCCAGCAGCCAAGATCCTCTTGGGGGTAGAAGGTTTGAGCAGTTCTTC.